A selection of T cell receptor beta chains follows, all from one sample in a study of Ad26.COV2.S vaccination and SARS-CoV-2 variants. Sequencing was performed with immunoSEQ multiplex PCR; in TCRdb, only in-frame clones are kept and a portion is missing. The sample shows more than 350,000 clones, roughly 90% of them seen only once. The sample in question was peripheral blood, obtained in a trial of Ad26.COV2.S vaccine versus placebo. Receptor source: a person aged 18-65 years who received the Ad26.COV2.S COVID-19 vaccine or a placebo. Each CDR3 is given with its conserved first and last residue. Each record gives: V gene, J gene, D gene, CDR3 protein, CDR3 DNA. A D gene is named only where the DNA matches it firmly.

V gene: TRBV29-1; J gene: TRBJ2-1; D gene: -; CDR3 protein: CSGESSYNEQFF; CDR3 DNA: TGCAGCGGAGAGAGCTCCTACAATGAGCAGTTCTTC
V gene: TRBV18; J gene: TRBJ1-5; D gene: -; CDR3 protein: CASSPGDGNQPQHF; CDR3 DNA: TGTGCCAGCTCCCCAGGCGATGGGAATCAGCCCCAGCATTTT
V gene: TRBV6-2/TRBV6-3; J gene: TRBJ2-7; D gene: TRBD2; CDR3 protein: CASSWTSGIVHEQYF; CDR3 DNA: TGTGCCAGCAGCTGGACTAGCGGGATTGTCCACGAGCAGTACTTC
V gene: TRBV7-2; J gene: TRBJ2-7; D gene: TRBD2; CDR3 protein: CASSLGLAGGIYEQYF; CDR3 DNA: TGTGCCAGCAGCCTAGGACTAGCGGGAGGCATATACGAGCAGTACTTC
V gene: TRBV2; J gene: TRBJ2-1; D gene: -; CDR3 protein: CAIGATNPYNEQFF; CDR3 DNA: TGTGCCATCGGAGCGACCAACCCGTACAATGAGCAGTTCTTC
V gene: TRBV15; J gene: TRBJ1-6; D gene: -; CDR3 protein: CATSRDPARGSSPLHF; CDR3 DNA: TGTGCCACCAGCAGAGATCCCGCCAGGGGCAGCTCACCCCTCCACTTT
V gene: TRBV4-1; J gene: TRBJ1-3; D gene: TRBD1; CDR3 protein: CASSQVVTGGPGNTIYF; CDR3 DNA: TGCGCCAGCAGCCAAGTTGTTACAGGGGGCCCTGGAAACACCATATATTTT
V gene: TRBV7-8; J gene: TRBJ1-2; D gene: -; CDR3 protein: CASSRNPGTNYGYTF; CDR3 DNA: TGTGCCAGCAGCCGTAACCCAGGCACTAACTATGGCTACACCTTC
V gene: TRBV11-3; J gene: TRBJ2-7; D gene: TRBD2; CDR3 protein: CASSPATGTSGSSYEQYF; CDR3 DNA: TGTGCCAGCAGCCCGGCGACAGGGACTAGCGGGAGCTCCTACGAGCAGTACTTC
V gene: TRBV27; J gene: TRBJ2-1; D gene: -; CDR3 protein: CASSSVGSHYNEQFF; CDR3 DNA: TGTGCCAGCAGTTCAGTGGGGTCTCATTACAATGAGCAGTTCTTC
V gene: TRBV24-1; J gene: TRBJ2-1; D gene: TRBD2; CDR3 protein: CATSDKLAGGNEQFF; CDR3 DNA: TGTGCCACCAGTGACAAACTAGCGGGGGGGAATGAGCAGTTCTTC
V gene: TRBV6-2/TRBV6-3; J gene: TRBJ1-5; D gene: -; CDR3 protein: CASSYTNRVNQPQHF; CDR3 DNA: TGTGCCAGCAGTTATACTAACAGAGTCAATCAGCCCCAGCATTTT
V gene: TRBV10-2; J gene: TRBJ2-1; D gene: -; CDR3 protein: CASSEGRILGEQFF; CDR3 DNA: TGCGCCAGCAGTGAGGGGAGGATTCTTGGGGAGCAGTTCTTC
V gene: TRBV27; J gene: TRBJ2-7; D gene: TRBD2; CDR3 protein: CASSGGLGSGYEQYF; CDR3 DNA: TGTGCCAGCAGCGGTGGACTAGGGAGTGGATACGAGCAGTACTTC
V gene: TRBV6-5; J gene: TRBJ2-2; D gene: -; CDR3 protein: CASRPYKVVTGELFF; CDR3 DNA: TGTGCCAGCAGACCCTACAAGGTAGTCACCGGGGAGCTGTTTTTT
V gene: TRBV19; J gene: TRBJ2-4; D gene: -; CDR3 protein: CASSSGPKFRLLAKNIQYF; CDR3 DNA: TGTGCCAGTAGTAGCGGGCCGAAATTTCGCCTCCTAGCCAAAAACATTCAGTACTTC
V gene: TRBV15; J gene: TRBJ2-1; D gene: -; CDR3 protein: CATSRGSGSGEQFF; CDR3 DNA: TGTGCCACCAGCAGAGGTTCGGGGTCGGGGGAGCAGTTCTTC
V gene: TRBV5-1; J gene: TRBJ2-1; D gene: -; CDR3 protein: CASSRRWTDNEQFF; CDR3 DNA: TGCGCCAGCAGCCGGCGATGGACAGACAATGAGCAGTTCTTC
V gene: TRBV4-3; J gene: TRBJ2-7; D gene: TRBD2; CDR3 protein: CASSQDGLAGSYEQYF; CDR3 DNA: TGCGCCAGCAGCCAAGACGGTCTAGCGGGCTCCTACGAGCAGTACTTC
V gene: TRBV4-3; J gene: TRBJ2-1; D gene: -; CDR3 protein: CASSQDVQEYNEQFF; CDR3 DNA: TGCGCCAGCAGCCAAGATGTACAGGAATACAATGAGCAGTTCTTC
V gene: TRBV29-1; J gene: TRBJ2-7; D gene: -; CDR3 protein: CSVESGDLTFYEQYF; CDR3 DNA: TGCAGCGTTGAAAGTGGGGACTTAACTTTCTACGAGCAGTACTTC
V gene: TRBV28; J gene: TRBJ1-1; D gene: TRBD1; CDR3 protein: CASSYDRGGTEAFF; CDR3 DNA: TGTGCCAGCAGTTACGACAGGGGTGGAACTGAAGCTTTCTTT
V gene: TRBV6-1; J gene: TRBJ2-7; D gene: TRBD2; CDR3 protein: CASSELGSSGKYEQYF; CDR3 DNA: TGTGCCAGCAGTGAATTAGGGTCTAGCGGGAAGTACGAGCAGTACTTC
V gene: TRBV7-8; J gene: TRBJ2-5; D gene: -; CDR3 protein: CAVTRTVQETQYF; CDR3 DNA: TGTGCAGTCACCCGGACAGTCCAAGAGACCCAGTACTTC
V gene: TRBV10-3; J gene: TRBJ2-1; D gene: -; CDR3 protein: CAISDSSGYSYNEQFF; CDR3 DNA: TGTGCCATCAGTGATTCAAGCGGGTACTCCTACAATGAGCAGTTCTTC